Listed here are 32 T cell receptor beta chains from one sample, sequenced in a study of blood T cell repertoires in COVID-19. Profiled with immunoSEQ multiplex PCR; TCRdb holds only in-frame clones, not every one. There are about 200,000 clones in the sample; about 86% occur only once, and roughly 6.4% lies in the top ten. The source material was peripheral blood. The source of these receptors is a man in his 60s who had recovered from COVID-19.

J is TRBJ2-7 and V is TRBV11-3; D is perhaps TRBD1 (5 bases). With 5 bases removed from V and 1 base from J, the gap between germline ends came to 9 bases. CDR1 and CDR2 from the germline V gene are SGHNT and YENEEA. The CDR3 contains 13 residues. The CDR3 nucleotides read TGTGCCAGCAGCATGACAGAATCCTACGAGCAGTACTTC. Its translation: CASSMTESYEQYF.

The V call is TRBV30, the J call TRBJ2-1; tentative D call: TRBD2 (5 bases). This CDR3 comprises 10 residues. Per the germline V gene, CDR1 is GTSNPN and CDR2 is SVGIG (reference sequence). Trimming cost V 4 bases and J 7 bases, with 5 bases left between them. The CDR3: CAWTGNEQFF. The CDR3 region has the DNA TGTGCCTGGACGGGAAATGAGCAGTTCTTC.

The V and J genes are TRBV9 and TRBJ2-2, with D possibly TRBD1 on 6 matching bases. Germline assignment: CDR1 SGDLS and CDR2 YYNGEE. The CDR3 is 16 amino acids. Trimming left V 2 bases short and J 1 base short, with 12 bases between. For the CDR3, the DNA is TGTGCCAGCAGCGTTTATACAGGGTTGAACACCGGGGAGCTGTTTTTT. Translated, it gives CASSVYTGLNTGELFF.

The V call is TRBV30, the J call TRBJ1-2; 7 nucleotides agree with TRBD1. The CDR3 length is 14 residues. V lost 0 bases to trimming and J lost 8 bases; unmatched junction nucleotides: 9. CDR1 is GTSNPN, CDR2 SVGIG, per germline (reference sequence). Written as DNA, the CDR3 is TGTGCCTGGAGTGTAGGCAGGGGGTTACAAGGCTACACCTTC. Protein product: CAWSVGRGLQGYTF.

This clone was counted a single time. The chain joins TRBV3-1 (or the pseudogene TRBV3-2) to TRBJ1-1, with no clear D. V lost 1 base, J lost 6 bases, and 9 bases lay in between. In germline, CDR1 is LGHDT, CDR2 YNNKEL (reference sequence). The CDR3 extends over 13 amino acids. The chain's CDR3 is CASSQVAGSEAFF. In nucleotides, the CDR3 is TGTGCCAGCAGCCAAGTGGCGGGCTCTGAAGCTTTCTTT.

This clone appeared once. The chain combines TRBV29-1 with TRBJ2-1; a possible D gene is TRBD2 (5 bases). The CDR3 loop spans 15 amino acids. V lost 4 bases and J 1 base, leaving 14 bases between the germline ends. Looked up from germline, CDR1 is SQVTM and CDR2 is ANQGSEA. CDR3 nucleotides: TGCAGCGTTGGGTGGAGCGGAGGTTCCTACAATGAGCAGTTCTTC. The encoded protein is CSVGWSGGSYNEQFF.

The V call is TRBV19, the J call TRBJ1-5, with D hard to call. This CDR3 has 14 residues. Looked up from germline, CDR1 is LNHDA and CDR2 is SQIVND (reference sequence). V was clipped by 3 bases and J by 7 bases, with 13 bases between them. The CDR3 loop is CASSIGQERQPQHF. The CDR3 region has the DNA TGTGCCAGTAGTATTGGGCAGGAGCGGCAGCCCCAGCATTTT. The complete variable domain, with remaining parts taken from reference TRBV19 and TRBJ1-5, reads DGGITQSPKYLFRKEGQNVTLSCEQNLNHDAMYWYRQDPGQGLRLIYYSQIVNDFQKGDIAEGYSVSREKKESFPLTVTSAQKNPTAFYLCASSIGQERQPQHFGDGTRLSIL.

The chain joins TRBV5-1 to TRBJ1-1; 9 bases agree with TRBD1. This CDR3 spans 15 amino acids. The V gene's germline CDR1 is SGHRS and CDR2 YFSETQ. Trimming cost V 4 bases and J 1 base; bases outside gene matches: 5. CDR3 amino acids: CASSLRGQGNTEAFF. As DNA, the CDR3 is TGCGCCAGCAGCCTCCGGGGACAGGGGAACACTGAAGCTTTCTTT. Full variable domain (rest looked up from reference TRBV5-1 and TRBJ1-1): KAGVTQTPRYLIKTRGQQVTLSCSPISGHRSVSWYQQTPGQGLQFLFEYFSETQRNKGNFPGRFSGRQFSNSRSEMNVSTLELGDSALYLCASSLRGQGNTEAFFGQGTRLTVV.

The chain recombines TRBV4-2 with TRBJ2-1; 9 nucleotides agree with TRBD2. There are 17 residues in the CDR3. Trimming at V came to 3 bases and at J to 0 bases, leaving 6 bases not matched to a gene. From germline, CDR1 is LGHNA and CDR2 YNFKEQ. DNA of the CDR3: TGTGCCAGCAGCCAGCTAGCGGGGCATCACTCCTACAATGAGCAGTTCTTC. As protein: CASSQLAGHHSYNEQFF.

The chain recombines TRBV19 with TRBJ2-1, with TRBD2 matching 12 bases. V lost 7 bases to trimming and J lost 4 bases; unmatched junction nucleotides: 5. The germline V gene encodes CDR1 LNHDA and CDR2 SQIVND (reference sequence). The CDR3 extends over 15 amino acids. The CDR3 DNA follows: TGTGCCAGTACCACAACTAGCGGGGGGTACAATGAGCAGTTCTTC. Encoded protein: CASTTTSGGYNEQFF. Full variable domain (missing parts from reference TRBV19 and TRBJ2-1): DGGITQSPKYLFRKEGQNVTLSCEQNLNHDAMYWYRQDPGQGLRLIYYSQIVNDFQKGDIAEGYSVSREKKESFPLTVTSAQKNPTAFYLCASTTTSGGYNEQFFGPGTRLTVL.

This clone was seen once. The chain is built from TRBV6-2 or TRBV6-3 and TRBJ1-2; possible D gene TRBD1, 5 bases. This CDR3 spans 15 amino acids. CDR1 is MNHEY, CDR2 SVGEGT, per germline. V lost 0 bases to trimming and J lost 6 bases, with 14 bases between them. The CDR3 nucleotides read TGTGCCAGCAGTTACTCGTTAGGGGTCGGCCATGGCTACACCTTC. It translates to CASSYSLGVGHGYTF.

Note on this clone: The sample contains more than one DNA sequence encoding this CDR3. The CDR3 loop reads CASSYAGRVNTEAFF. The DNA for the CDR3 is TGTGCCAGCAGTTACGCGGGACGGGTCAACACTGAAGCTTTCTTT. The J gene is TRBJ1-1, the V gene TRBV6-2 or TRBV6-3; D might be TRBD1 (5 bases). CDR3 length: 15 amino acids. Trimming stripped 2 bases from V and 2 bases from J, with 12 bases between. CDR1 is MNHEY, CDR2 SVGEGT, per germline.

V usage is TRBV5-1 and J usage is TRBJ1-1; a weak D match, TRBD1 (6 bases). V lost 4 bases to trimming and J lost 3 bases, with 19 bases between them. The germline V gene encodes CDR1 SGHRS and CDR2 YFSETQ. The CDR3 sequence is 16 residues long. The CDR3 region has the DNA TGCGCCAGCAGCCGTCCCCAACGGGGGGGCTACACTGAAGCTTTCTTT. Amino acid sequence: CASSRPQRGGYTEAFF.

The gene calls are TRBV5-4 and TRBJ2-5; perhaps TRBD1 as D (5 bases). Germline assignment: CDR1 SGHNT and CDR2 YYREEE (reference sequence). The CDR3 contains 14 residues. V was cut by 0 bases and J by 8 bases, with 14 bases left in between. This CDR3 reads CASSLVSRVGTQYF. The CDR3 nucleotides are TGTGCCAGCAGCTTGGTTAGCAGGGTGGGAACCCAGTACTTC.

The gene calls are TRBV4-3 and TRBJ1-2; D is unclear. The V and J ends lost 0 bases and 1 base respectively, with 6 bases between them. The CDR3 has 14 residues. Germline V CDR1 and CDR2: LGHNA, YSLEER. CDR3 sequence: CASSQEAFNYGYTF. The CDR3 coding sequence is TGCGCCAGCAGCCAAGAGGCATTTAACTATGGCTACACCTTC.

This chain connects TRBV7-6 to TRBJ2-1, with 12 bases fitting TRBD2. V dropped 5 bases and J dropped 4; count of bases not matched to a gene: 3. This CDR3 has 15 amino acids. In germline, CDR1 is SGHVS, CDR2 FNYEAQ. CDR3 nucleotides: TGTGCCAGCAGCGCGGGACTAGCGGGTTACAATGAGCAGTTCTTC. Translating gives CASSAGLAGYNEQFF.

The chain links TRBV5-1 to TRBJ1-1; 8 positions agree with TRBD1. From germline, CDR1 is SGHRS and CDR2 YFSETQ. This CDR3 region has 12 residues. V gave up 5 bases and J gave up 4 bases; unmatched junction bases: 1. CDR3 region: CASSTGGTEAFF. The CDR3 DNA reads as TGCGCCAGCAGTACAGGGGGCACTGAAGCTTTCTTT. The full variable domain, rest sourced from reference TRBV5-1 and TRBJ1-1, is KAGVTQTPRYLIKTRGQQVTLSCSPISGHRSVSWYQQTPGQGLQFLFEYFSETQRNKGNFPGRFSGRQFSNSRSEMNVSTLELGDSALYLCASSTGGTEAFFGQGTRLTVV.

This rearrangement joins TRBV28 to TRBJ1-1; 9 nucleotides line up with TRBD1. With 2 bases clipped from V and 5 bases from J, the junction kept 3 bases outside the gene matches. The CDR3 totals 14 residues. Germline V gene data show CDR1 as MDHEN and CDR2 as SYDVKM. CDR3 sequence: CASSLTGGRTEAFF. Written as DNA, the CDR3 is TGTGCCAGCAGTTTAACAGGGGGCCGTACTGAAGCTTTCTTT.

This clone was observed once. This sequence joins TRBV5-1 and TRBJ2-3; 9 bases agree with TRBD2. V gave up 1 base and J gave up 0 bases; unmatched junction bases: 3. The CDR3 totals 16 residues. Germline V gives CDR1 SGHRS, CDR2 YFSETQ. As DNA, the CDR3 is TGCGCCAGCAGCTTGCCAGCGGGGGGAAGCACAGATACGCAGTATTTT. Residues: CASSLPAGGSTDTQYF.

The chain links TRBV10-2 to TRBJ2-3; TRBD2 agrees at 7 bases. After removal of 0 bases from V and 9 bases from J, the junction contained 9 bases not matched to a gene. This CDR3 comprises 15 residues. Looked up from germline, CDR1 is WSHSY and CDR2 is SAAADI. The CDR3 loop reads CASSESSTPGGTQYF. DNA of the CDR3: TGCGCCAGCAGTGAGTCCTCGACCCCGGGAGGAACGCAGTATTTT.

The rearrangement links TRBV18 to TRBJ1-5, with 7 bases lining up with TRBD1. The CDR3 covers 16 residues. The germline V gene has CDR1 KGHSH and CDR2 LQKENI. V gave up 6 bases and J gave up 4 bases; unmatched junction bases: 12. The CDR3 here is CASSLRDSQFNQPQHF. CDR3 sequence (DNA): TGTGCCAGCTCGCTCCGGGACAGCCAATTTAATCAGCCCCAGCATTTT.

This rearrangement joins TRBV7-2 to TRBJ2-6, with D uncertain. The CDR3 has 15 residues. Trimming pared 1 base from V and 0 bases from J, leaving 4 bases between. Germline V gives CDR1 SGHTA, CDR2 FQGNSA. In DNA form, the CDR3 reads TGTGCCAGCAGCTTAGGGCACTCTGGGGCCAACGTCCTGACTTTC. Translated, it gives CASSLGHSGANVLTF.

The chain links TRBV5-5 to TRBJ1-2; 9 bases match TRBD1. Germline-derived CDR1 and CDR2 are SGHKS and YYEKEE (reference sequence). The CDR3 sequence is 14 residues long. V lost 0 bases, J lost 3 bases, and 0 bases stayed unmatched. The chain's CDR3 is CASSLGTGDYGYTF. CDR3 DNA: TGTGCCAGCAGCTTGGGGACAGGGGACTATGGCTACACCTTC. Drawing the rest from reference TRBV5-5 and TRBJ1-2, the complete variable domain is DAGVTQSPTHLIKTRGQQVTLRCSPISGHKSVSWYQQVLGQGPQFIFQYYEKEERGRGNFPDRFSARQFPNYSSELNVNALLLGDSALYLCASSLGTGDYGYTFGSGTRLTVV.

V is TRBV19 and J is TRBJ1-5; no reliable D call. Between the trimmed V and J ends, which lost 1 base and 0 bases, there was a span of 4 bases. The CDR3 contains 14 residues. In germline, CDR1 is LNHDA, CDR2 SQIVND (reference sequence). This CDR3 is CASSIVNSNQPQHF. In nucleotides, the CDR3 is TGTGCCAGTAGTATAGTCAATAGCAATCAGCCCCAGCATTTT.

The chain is built from TRBV24-1 and TRBJ2-5, with 10 bases that match TRBD2. Germline values: CDR1 KGHDR, CDR2 SFDVKD. Losses at the gene ends were 1 base for V and 5 bases for J; bases not matched to a gene: 9. There are 17 residues in the CDR3. The CDR3 nucleotides read TGTGCCACCAGTGATTTCGGGACTAGCGCGGGGGAGGAGACCCAGTACTTC. Translating gives CATSDFGTSAGEETQYF.

The chain links TRBV2 to TRBJ1-1, with 8 nucleotides matching TRBD1. There are 16 residues in the CDR3. The germline CDR1 and CDR2 sequences are SNHLY and FYNNEI. Trimming at V came to 0 bases and at J to 4 bases, leaving 7 bases not matched to a gene. As DNA, the CDR3 is TGTGCCAGCAGTGAAGCGCTTCGGACAGGGTTCACTGAAGCTTTCTTT. Amino acids: CASSEALRTGFTEAFF.

The chain combines TRBV28 with TRBJ1-1; D gene unclear. With 3 bases removed from V and 5 bases from J, the gap between germline ends came to 13 bases. This CDR3 spans 14 amino acids. The germline gives CDR1 MDHEN, CDR2 SYDVKM. The chain's CDR3 is CASSFSSSRTEAFF. The CDR3 bases are TGTGCCAGCAGTTTCTCCTCGTCTCGGACTGAAGCTTTCTTT.

The genes are TRBV6-1 and TRBJ1-1; no firm D call. Germline V lookup: CDR1 MNHNS, CDR2 SASEGT. The CDR3 is made up of 15 amino acids. The V gene lost 1 base and the J gene lost 1 base, with 10 bases spanning the gap. CDR3 protein: CASSEVGRTNTEAFF. CDR3 sequence (DNA): TGTGCCAGCAGTGAAGTGGGGAGAACGAACACTGAAGCTTTCTTT.

This chain links TRBV28 with TRBJ2-2, with TRBD2 identical over 9 bases. V shed 1 base, J shed 6 bases, and the junction held 12 bases outside the gene matches. This CDR3 has 18 amino acids. Germline V CDR1 and CDR2: MDHEN, SYDVKM. The CDR3 protein is CASSLSLAGELNAGELFF. DNA for the CDR3: TGTGCCAGCAGTTTATCGTTAGCGGGAGAATTAAACGCCGGGGAGCTGTTTTTT. The whole variable domain, remainder taken from reference TRBV28 and TRBJ2-2, is DVKVTQSSRYLVKRTGEKVFLECVQDMDHENMFWYRQDPGLGLRLIYFSYDVKMKEKGDIPEGYSVSREKKERFSLILESASTNQTSMYLCASSLSLAGELNAGELFFGEGSRLTVL.

The chain couples TRBV28 to TRBJ2-7; D perhaps matches TRBD1 (6 bases). V shed 4 bases and J shed 2 bases, with 12 bases lying between them. The CDR3 is made up of 14 amino acids. Germline CDR1 MDHEN, CDR2 SYDVKM. CDR3 amino acids: CASSSQGWAYEQYF. CDR3 nucleotides: TGTGCCAGCAGTTCCCAGGGGTGGGCCTACGAGCAGTACTTC.

The rearrangement joins TRBV19 to TRBJ2-7; 7 bases line up with TRBD1. With 5 bases clipped from V and 3 bases from J, the junction kept 13 bases outside the gene matches. This CDR3 comprises 16 residues. The germline V gene encodes CDR1 LNHDA and CDR2 SQIVND (reference sequence). The CDR3 here is CASSLLSSGQHYEQYF. CDR3 bases: TGTGCCAGTAGTCTCCTATCCTCGGGACAGCACTACGAGCAGTACTTC.

The chain carries TRBV30 and TRBJ2-1; TRBD1 matches 10 bases. Germline CDR1 GTSNPN, CDR2 SVGIG (reference sequence). The CDR3 loop spans 16 amino acids. V was clipped by 0 bases and J by 4 bases; unmatched bases: 6. This chain's CDR3 is CAWSVLRQGAYNEQFF. In DNA form, the CDR3 reads TGTGCCTGGAGTGTACTCCGACAGGGGGCTTACAATGAGCAGTTCTTC.